This TCR beta chain was identified in a study of T cell repertoires in cytomegalovirus infection. Looking at the study overall: A matching HLA type, together with CMV infection, was signaled by public TCR beta signatures. Study-wide findings and caveats: CMV-specific HLA-C-restricted TCR beta clonotypes dominated the ex vivo response. Cumulated frequencies of public TCR beta families served to identify carriers of CMV plus the relevant HLA.

This clonotype was counted at least ten times. Its target is unknown. TCRdb analysed the reads with MiXCR anew, one entry per CDR3 protein. Counted here are tens of thousands of distinct CDR3 sequences, 3.7% occurring once; the ten biggest clones make up less than 5%. Germline V gives CDR1 SGHTA, CDR2 FQGNSA. V was cut by 3 bases and J by 2 bases, with 11 bases left in between. The CDR3 covers 15 residues. The chain is built from TRBV7-2 and TRBJ1-5; D unclear. The sequence derives from a human donor in good health (CMV status not recorded). Some clones in this sample may be carry-over from other donors' samples. Sequences were obtained from PBMCs. The CDR3 loop is CASSFQAAGNQPQHF. Here the CDR3 DNA reads TGTGCCAGCAGCTTTCAGGCGGCGGGCAATCAGCCCCAGCATTTT.